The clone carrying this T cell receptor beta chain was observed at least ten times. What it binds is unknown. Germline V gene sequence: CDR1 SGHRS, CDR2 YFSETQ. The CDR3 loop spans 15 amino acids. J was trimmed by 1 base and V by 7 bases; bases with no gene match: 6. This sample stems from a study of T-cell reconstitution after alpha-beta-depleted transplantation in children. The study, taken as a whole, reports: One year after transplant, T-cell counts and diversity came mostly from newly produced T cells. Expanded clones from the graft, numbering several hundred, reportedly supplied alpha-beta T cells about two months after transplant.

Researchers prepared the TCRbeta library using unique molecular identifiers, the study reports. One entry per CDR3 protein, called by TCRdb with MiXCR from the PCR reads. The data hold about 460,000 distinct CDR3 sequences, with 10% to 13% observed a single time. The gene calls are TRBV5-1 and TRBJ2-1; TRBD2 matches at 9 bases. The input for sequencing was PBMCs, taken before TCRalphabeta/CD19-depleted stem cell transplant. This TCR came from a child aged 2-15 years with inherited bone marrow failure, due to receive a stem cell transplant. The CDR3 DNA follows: TGCGCCAGCCGCAGACTAGCGGATTCCTACAATGAGCAGTTCTTC. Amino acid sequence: CASRRLADSYNEQFF.